The entry below describes one T cell receptor (beta chain). The antigen is undetermined. Looked up from germline, CDR1 is LGHNA and CDR2 is YNFKEQ. V lost 7 bases to trimming and J lost 6 bases; unmatched junction nucleotides: 13. CDR3 length: 16 residues. This record comes from a study of shared clonotypes between healthy human individuals. Study at large: There were three CD4 naive, three CD4 memory, two CD8 naive and one CD8 memory plates per donor. Overall study results and limits: Naive CD4 clonotypes were shared across several donors at about 5%. Non-shared clonotypes had lower generation probabilities than those shared by all four donors.

For sorted subsets, 150 to 200 ng DNA per replicate equaled approximately 30,000 T cell genomes. Some clones are missing from TCRdb's copy, which holds only in-frame ones; the method was immunoSEQ multiplex PCR. This table has around 1.1 million clones, roughly 77% appearing once. The sequence was collected from a young man in good health. Some clones in this sample may be carry-over from other donors' samples. This rearrangement joins TRBV4-2 to TRBJ2-2; 8 bases match TRBD1. Sequencing used memory CD4+ T cells from PBMCs. The subset was: CD45RA-negative fraction. The CDR3 loop is CASNPSGRGPSGELFF. The CDR3 DNA reads TGTGCCAGCAACCCCAGCGGCAGGGGGCCGTCCGGGGAGCTGTTTTTT.